This TCR beta chain was obtained from a study of tumor and adjacent non-tumor tissue in lung cancer (dated by TCRdb to the late 2010s). For the study in its entirety: Patients with adenocarcinoma (around 13), squamous cell carcinoma (2) and small cell lung cancer (1) were included in the cohort. Ages among the roughly 15 patients ranged from roughly 30 to 85 years, there were around 10 men and 5 women, and disease was at TNM stage I to III. Using bulk TCRbeta repertoires from under 18 lung cancer patients, the study set lung tumor tissue side by side with matched distant non-tumor lung tissue. A total of around 130,000,000 productive TCRbeta reads were generated by sequencing, corresponding to an average of approximately 4.3 million reads per sample. TCRbeta CDR3 sequencing was performed on thirty paired specimens, with one tumor sample and one normal lung sample collected per patient. What the work shows at the level of the full study, not this receptor alone: TCR diversity (inverse Simpson) was significantly higher in tumor than in normal lung tissue (roughly 430 vs 170, P = 0.0075, Mann-Whitney U test). The top 100 clones accounted for a significantly larger cumulative portion of the repertoire in normal lung than in tumor tissue. TCR diversity was significantly higher in younger patients, and greater tumor TCR diversity was associated with shorter overall survival and shorter disease-free survival. The cohort had only about 16 patients, and the authors noted that larger samples and more detailed clinical data are needed. Because peripheral blood was not sequenced, the blood TCRbeta repertoires of the lung cancer patients in the study went unexamined. The methods do not name the sequencing platform or mention unique molecular identifiers.

V loses 4 bases, J loses 2 bases, and the germline ends lie 8 bases apart. Reading the germline V gene gives CDR1 MNHEY and CDR2 SVGAGI. Including the terminal cysteine and phenylalanine, the CDR3 comprises 13 residues. CDR3 DNA only is kept here, 39 bases in frame from base 1. RNA was isolated from bulk unsorted tissue, and RNA quality was assessed with a NanoDrop ND-1000 and an Agilent 2100. The donors were newly diagnosed lung cancer patients admitted for thoracic surgery in China from August to November 2014 who had not received prior chemotherapy. Patients who had received previous radiotherapy or chemotherapy, or who had another concurrent cancer, were excluded from the study. Surgical tissue pieces of roughly 1-2.3 cm3 were preserved in RNAlater solution and stored at -80 °C until use. Libraries came from multiplex PCR. These reads were obtained on an Illumina HiSeq 2500. TCRbeta libraries were constructed through three rounds of nested PCR with primers (Table S4) according to protocols modified from ARM-PCR. Before sequencing, PCR products in the 200-500 bp range were cut out of the gel and cleaned up using the QIAquick gel extraction kit. From the authors' description of their analysis: Trimmomatic was used to clean the reads, FLASH was used to merge the reads into complete CDR3 sequences, and MiTCR was used to assign the reads to V(D)J germline segments. Clonal diversity was computed as the inverse Simpson's index with VDJtools. A read counted as productive if the sequence was in-frame and lacked a premature stop codon. Using fastp trimming at Q25 and MiXCR clonotype assembly, TCRdb reanalyzed the public sequencing data and kept in-frame beta chains. Rows matching on CDR3 protein sequence are summarized as one entry with the most common DNA and genes. These V and J calls derive from TCRdb rather than the authors' analysis. For this sample the table gives about 93,000 distinct CDR3 sequences, of which 67% were detected only once. The ten largest clones add up to approximately 16% of the sample.

A remark on this clonotype: Its antigen is not yet known. Base qualities are missing; no much larger clone stands one base away.

The chain joins TRBV6-5 to TRBJ1-2; the best D guess is TRBD1, with 5 bases matching. The source material was lung tumor tissue. The clonotype comes from a man aged 60 to 69 with non-small cell lung cancer. CDR3 loop: CASSSWGNYGYTF. The sequence in DNA is TGTGCCAGCAGTTCCTGGGGCAACTATGGCTACACCTTC.